This T cell receptor (beta chain) was sequenced in a study of shared clonotypes between healthy human individuals. This CDR3 is built from 16 residues. V was cut by 1 base and J by 4 bases, with 17 bases left in between. Per germline, CDR1 KGHSH and CDR2 LQKENI. Once extracted for a subset, genomic DNA was divided evenly among several immunoSEQ plates. Sequencing was performed with immunoSEQ multiplex PCR; in TCRdb, only in-frame clones are kept and a portion is missing. The data hold about 2.1 million clones, with 80% to 95% observed a single time. Positive CCR7 selection of CD45RO-negative cells yielded the naive CD8 cells, and terminally differentiated effector memory CD45RA+ cells were excluded.

The sequence was collected from a man between 18 and 29 years old in good health. Some clones in this sample may be carry-over from other donors' samples. This chain uses TRBV18 with TRBJ2-7, with D possibly being TRBD1 or TRBD2 (7 bases each). The sequencing sample was made of naive CD8+ T cells from PBMCs. The CDR3 DNA is TGTGCCAGCTCACCACGGGACAGCGGGACTCGGTACGAGCAGTACTTC. This encodes CASSPRDSGTRYEQYF.